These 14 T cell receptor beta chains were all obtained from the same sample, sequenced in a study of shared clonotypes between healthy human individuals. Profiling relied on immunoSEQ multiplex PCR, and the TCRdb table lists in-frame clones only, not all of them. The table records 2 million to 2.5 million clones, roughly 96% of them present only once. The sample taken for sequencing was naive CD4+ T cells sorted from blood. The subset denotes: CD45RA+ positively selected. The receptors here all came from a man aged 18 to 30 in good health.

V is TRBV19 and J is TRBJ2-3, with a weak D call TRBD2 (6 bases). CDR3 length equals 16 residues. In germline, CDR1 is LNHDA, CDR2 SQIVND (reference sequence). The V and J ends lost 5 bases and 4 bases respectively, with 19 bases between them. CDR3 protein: CASSLVQLALADTQYF. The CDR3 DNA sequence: TGTGCCAGTAGTCTCGTACAACTAGCTTTGGCAGATACGCAGTATTTT.

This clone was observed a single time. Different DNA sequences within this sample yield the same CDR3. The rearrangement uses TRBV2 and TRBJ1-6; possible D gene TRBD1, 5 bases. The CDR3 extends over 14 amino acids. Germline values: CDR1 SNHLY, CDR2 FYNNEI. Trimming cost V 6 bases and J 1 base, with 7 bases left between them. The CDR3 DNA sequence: TGTGCCAGCAGAGGGGTGTCCTATAATTCACCCCTCCACTTT. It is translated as CASRGVSYNSPLHF.

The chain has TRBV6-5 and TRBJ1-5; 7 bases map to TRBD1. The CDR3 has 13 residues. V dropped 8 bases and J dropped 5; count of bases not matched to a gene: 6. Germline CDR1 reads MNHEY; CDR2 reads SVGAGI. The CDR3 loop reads CASARGYDQPQHF. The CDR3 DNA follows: TGTGCCAGCGCCAGGGGGTACGATCAGCCCCAGCATTTT.

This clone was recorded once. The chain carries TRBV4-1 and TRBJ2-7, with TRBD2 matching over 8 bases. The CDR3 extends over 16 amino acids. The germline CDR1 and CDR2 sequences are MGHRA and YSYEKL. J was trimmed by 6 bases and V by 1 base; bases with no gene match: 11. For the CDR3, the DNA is TGCGCCAGCAGCCAAGGACGGGGCGGGGGGTCGATCGAGCAGTACTTC. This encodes CASSQGRGGGSIEQYF.

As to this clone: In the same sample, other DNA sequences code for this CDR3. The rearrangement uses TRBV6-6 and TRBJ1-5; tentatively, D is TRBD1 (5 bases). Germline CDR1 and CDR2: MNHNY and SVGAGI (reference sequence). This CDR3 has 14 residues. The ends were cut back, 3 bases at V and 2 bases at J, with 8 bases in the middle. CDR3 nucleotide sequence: TGTGCCAGCAGTTATCTGGGGGGCAATCAGCCCCAGCATTTT. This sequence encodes CASSYLGGNQPQHF.

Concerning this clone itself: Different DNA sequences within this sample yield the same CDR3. CDR3 nucleotide sequence: TGTGCCAGCAGTTTGTCCGGAGTCTACGAGCAGTACTTC. Its protein is CASSLSGVYEQYF. The V call is TRBV7-9, the J call TRBJ2-7, with no clear D. Trimming took off 6 bases at V and 3 bases at J, with 12 bases between the two ends. Germline V lookup: CDR1 SEHNR, CDR2 FQNEAQ (reference sequence). CDR3 length equals 13 residues.

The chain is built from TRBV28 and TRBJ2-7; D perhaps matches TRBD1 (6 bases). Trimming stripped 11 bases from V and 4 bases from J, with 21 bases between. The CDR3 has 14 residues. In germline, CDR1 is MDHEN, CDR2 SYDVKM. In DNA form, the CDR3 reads TGTGCCTCCCACCTTGGGCAGGGGACGTACGAGCAGTACTTC. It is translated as CASHLGQGTYEQYF.

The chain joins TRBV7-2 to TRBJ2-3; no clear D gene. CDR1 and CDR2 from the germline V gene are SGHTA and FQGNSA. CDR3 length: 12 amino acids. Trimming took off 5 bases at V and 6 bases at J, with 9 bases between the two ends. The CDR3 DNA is TGTGCCAGCAGCCGCCAAGAGGATACGCAGTATTTT. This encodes CASSRQEDTQYF.

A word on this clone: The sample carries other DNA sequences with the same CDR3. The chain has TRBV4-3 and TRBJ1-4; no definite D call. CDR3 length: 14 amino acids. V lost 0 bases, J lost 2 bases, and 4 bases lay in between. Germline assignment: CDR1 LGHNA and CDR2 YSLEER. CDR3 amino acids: CASSQDGTNEKLFF. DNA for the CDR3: TGCGCCAGCAGCCAAGATGGCACTAATGAAAAACTGTTTTTT.

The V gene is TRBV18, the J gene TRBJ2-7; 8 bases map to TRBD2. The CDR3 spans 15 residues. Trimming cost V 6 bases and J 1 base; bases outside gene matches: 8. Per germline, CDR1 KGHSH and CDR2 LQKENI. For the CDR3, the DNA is TGTGCCAGCTCGTACAATAGCGGGATGTCCTACGAGCAGTACTTC. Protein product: CASSYNSGMSYEQYF.

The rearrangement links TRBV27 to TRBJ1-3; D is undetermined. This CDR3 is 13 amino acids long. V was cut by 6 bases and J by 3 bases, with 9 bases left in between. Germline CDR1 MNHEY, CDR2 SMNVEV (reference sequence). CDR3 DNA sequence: TGTGCCAGCAGCCCTGGCGGTGGAAACACCATATATTTT. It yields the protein CASSPGGGNTIYF.

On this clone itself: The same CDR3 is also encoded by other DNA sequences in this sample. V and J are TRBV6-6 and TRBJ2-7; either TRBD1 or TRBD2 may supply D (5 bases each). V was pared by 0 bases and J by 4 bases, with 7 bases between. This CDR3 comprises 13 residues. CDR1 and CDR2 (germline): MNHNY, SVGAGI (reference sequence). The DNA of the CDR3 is TGTGCCAGCAGTTACTCGAGGGGTTACGAGCAGTACTTC. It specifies CASSYSRGYEQYF.

Written as DNA, the CDR3 is TGTGCCAGTAGCCAGACTAGCGTCGGCACCGGGGAGCTGTTTTTT. It encodes CASSQTSVGTGELFF. The chain combines TRBV19 with TRBJ2-2, with 8 positions matching TRBD2. The germline gives CDR1 LNHDA, CDR2 SQIVND (reference sequence). CDR3 length: 15 amino acids. J lost 4 bases, V lost 6 bases, and 7 bases had no gene match.

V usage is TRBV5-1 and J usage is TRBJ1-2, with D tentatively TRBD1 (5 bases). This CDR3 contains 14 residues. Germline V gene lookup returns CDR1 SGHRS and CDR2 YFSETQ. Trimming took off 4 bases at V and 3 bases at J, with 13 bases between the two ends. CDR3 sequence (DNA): TGCGCCAGCAGCCGGGACGGGGGAGACTATGGCTACACCTTC. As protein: CASSRDGGDYGYTF.